Here is one T cell receptor beta chain with its context. The specificity of this receptor is unknown. The record has no base qualities; no much larger clone is one base away. These data come from a study of vaccination effects on CD4 cells after COVID-19 (dated 2022 in TCRdb). Notes on the research overall: Participants received two doses of either the BNT162b2 or the mRNA-1273 mRNA SARS-CoV-2 vaccine. Pre-vaccine samples from a couple of convalescent patients were drawn 16 days and one week before the first dose, 142 and 148 days after COVID-19 diagnosis. SARS-CoV-2 spike-specific CD4+ TCR repertoires were compared before and after mRNA vaccination in COVID-19 convalescent patients and in infection-naive vaccine recipients. Altogether, nine to ten COVID-19 convalescent patients and a handful of SARS-CoV-2-naive healthy vaccine recipients made up the full study. Cultures from other donors in the study were sequenced with the Oncomine TCR Beta short-read assay on an Illumina iSeq 100. Summary of the overall study and its limitations: Both infection-induced and vaccine-induced clones contracted markedly at late post-vaccination timepoints, which is consistent with waning T cell responses. The study was limited by a small number of convalescent patients and lacked early post-infection timepoints. In convalescent patients, the post-vaccine spike-reactive repertoire was composed mainly of new vaccine-induced clones that were largely distinct from infection-induced clones.

Library generation was performed with the immunoSEQ multiplex PCR assay. DNA from the cultured, isolated CD4+ T cells was subjected to TCR beta CDR3 sequencing. As for the authors' bioinformatics: Non-productive TCR sequences were discarded, and reads were trimmed to the CDR3 region, with only CDR3s of 7 or more amino acids retained. Antigen-specific clonotypes were identified using the MANAFEST web app by comparison of expansion in peptide wells against reference cultures. Positive clones required FDR<0.05 expansion versus reference and all other wells, odds ratio above 5, and frequency above 0.1% in two replicate wells. Cross-reactive clonotypes were defined as significantly expanded in SARS-CoV-2 spike wells and in at least one common cold coronavirus spike condition. CDR3 similarity was assessed by Levenshtein distance using the stringdist R package, and unrooted trees were constructed with ape in R 3.6.1. Sourced from immuneACCESS, this table was stored by TCRdb with only in-frame sequences that have V and J called. A share of the clones is absent; for the studies checked, an unresolved V gene accounts for under half, and the remainder has no known explanation. Clone size and V and J calls were adopted from that table, with D and trimming inferred from the DNA. This sample is represented by approximately 70,000 clones; about 69% of them were singletons. The ten most abundant clones make up over 4.5% of the sample.

CDR1 and CDR2 are read off the germline V gene as SGHAT and FQNNGV. From the cysteine through the phenylalanine, the CDR3 covers 15 amino acids. Only CDR3 DNA is held: 45 bases, read in frame from base 1. Trimming costs V 7 bases and J 4 bases, and their ends lie 19 bases apart. To identify antigen-specific CD4+ T cell clonotypes by their expansion, the ViraFEST assay first stimulated PBMC with viral peptide pools and then applied TCR sequencing. After around 10 days of culture, CD4+ T cells were isolated with the EasySep CD4+ T cell isolation kit. PCR-confirmed SARS-CoV-2 infection had occurred in convalescent patients between March and December 2020, before the Alpha, Beta and Delta variants emerged in the United States. A few million PBMC per well were cultured with approximately 10 ug/ml peptides in IMDM containing approximately 4.5% human AB serum, approximately 10 IU/ml IL-2 and gentamicin. An HIV-1 Nef peptide pool served as the negative control culture condition. On days 3 and 7, half of the culture medium was replaced with fresh IL-2-containing medium. Unless otherwise noted, each peptide stimulation condition was cultured in triplicate wells. PBMC were separated from whole blood using Ficoll-Paque Plus gradient centrifugation and were then either cryopreserved at -140C or used fresh. The QIAamp micro DNA kit was used to extract genomic DNA from the cultured CD4+ T cells.

This TCR came from a human donor who had a prior SARS-CoV-2 infection. Rearrangement joined TRBV11-2 to TRBJ1-2; no D gene can be assigned with confidence. This specimen was CD4+ T cells from PBMCs cultured with HIV peptides, taken before COVID-19 vaccination. What this sample's cell subset or site label stands for: HIV-1 Nef peptide pool negative control/reference culture. DNA sequence: TGTGCCAGCATCCAGTCCTCCCCCCCCGTCTATGGCTACACCTTC. Its product reads: CASIQSSPPVYGYTF.